The T cell receptor (beta chain) described here comes from a study of blood T cell repertoires in COVID-19. The CDR3 spans 16 residues. V lost 0 bases and J lost 10; bases outside the gene matches: 11. From germline, CDR1 is GTSNPN and CDR2 SVGIG (reference sequence). Profiled with immunoSEQ multiplex PCR; TCRdb holds only in-frame clones, not every one. The table lists around 80,000 clones, approximately 85% of them singletons. The source material was peripheral blood. The V gene is TRBV30, the J gene TRBJ2-7; 14 bases are a match to TRBD2. The sequence derives from a man aged 45-65 years with COVID-19, enrolled during active disease. CDR3 sequence (DNA): TGTGCCTGGAGTGTAGCTCCCACGACTAGCGGGAGGGTACAGTACTTC. It translates to CAWSVAPTTSGRVQYF. Combining the CDR3 with reference TRBV30 and TRBJ2-7 gives the whole variable domain SQTIHQWPATLVQPVGSPLSLECTVEGTSNPNLYWYRQAAGRGLQLLFYSVGIGQISSEVPQNLSASRPQDRQFILSSKKLLLSDSGFYLCAWSVAPTTSGRVQYFGPGTRLTVT.